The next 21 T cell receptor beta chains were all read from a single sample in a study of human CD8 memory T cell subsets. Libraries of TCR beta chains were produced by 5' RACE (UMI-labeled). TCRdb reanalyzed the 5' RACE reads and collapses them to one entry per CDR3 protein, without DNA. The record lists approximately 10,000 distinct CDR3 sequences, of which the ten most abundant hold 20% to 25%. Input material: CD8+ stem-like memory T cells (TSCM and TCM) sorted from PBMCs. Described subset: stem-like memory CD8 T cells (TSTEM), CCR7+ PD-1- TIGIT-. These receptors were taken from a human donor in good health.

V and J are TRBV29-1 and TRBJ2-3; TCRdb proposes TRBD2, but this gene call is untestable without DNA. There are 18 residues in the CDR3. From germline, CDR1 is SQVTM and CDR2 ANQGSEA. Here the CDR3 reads CSVVGQRGGPWGTDTQYF.

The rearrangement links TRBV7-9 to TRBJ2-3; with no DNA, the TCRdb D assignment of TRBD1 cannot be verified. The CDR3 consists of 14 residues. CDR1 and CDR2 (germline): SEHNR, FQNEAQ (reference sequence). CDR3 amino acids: CASSSEGSTDTQYF.

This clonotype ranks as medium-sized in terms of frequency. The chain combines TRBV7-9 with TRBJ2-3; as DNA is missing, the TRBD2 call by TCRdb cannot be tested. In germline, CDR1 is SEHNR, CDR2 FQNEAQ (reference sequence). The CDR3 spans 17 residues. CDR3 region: CASSPPRSGRKADTQYF.

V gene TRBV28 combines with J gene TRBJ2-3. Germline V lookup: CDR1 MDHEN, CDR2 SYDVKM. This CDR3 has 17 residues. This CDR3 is CASSLGLVRTSTDTQYF.

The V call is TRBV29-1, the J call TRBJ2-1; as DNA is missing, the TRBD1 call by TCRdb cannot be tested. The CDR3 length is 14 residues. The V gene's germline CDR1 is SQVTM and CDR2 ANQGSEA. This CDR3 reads CSVPPGTPLSEQFF.

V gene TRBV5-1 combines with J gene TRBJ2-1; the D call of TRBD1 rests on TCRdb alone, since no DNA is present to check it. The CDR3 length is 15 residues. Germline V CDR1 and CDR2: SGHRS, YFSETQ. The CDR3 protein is CASSLGQGIYNEQFF.

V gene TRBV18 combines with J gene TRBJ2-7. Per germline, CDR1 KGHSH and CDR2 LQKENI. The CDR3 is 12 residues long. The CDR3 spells CASSPNTVEQYF. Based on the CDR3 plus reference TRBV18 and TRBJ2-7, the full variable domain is NAGVMQNPRHLVRRRGQEARLRCSPMKGHSHVYWYRQLPEEGLKFMVYLQKENIIDESGMPKERFSAEFPKEGPSILRIQQVVRGDSAAYFCASSPNTVEQYFGPGTRLTVT.

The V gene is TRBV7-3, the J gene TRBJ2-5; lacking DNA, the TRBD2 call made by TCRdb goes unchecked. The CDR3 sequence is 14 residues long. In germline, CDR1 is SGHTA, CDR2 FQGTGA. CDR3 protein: CASSETSGGETQYF.

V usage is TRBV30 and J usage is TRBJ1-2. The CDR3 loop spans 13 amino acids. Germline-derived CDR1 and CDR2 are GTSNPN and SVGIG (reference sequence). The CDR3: CAGLTVEKSGYTF.

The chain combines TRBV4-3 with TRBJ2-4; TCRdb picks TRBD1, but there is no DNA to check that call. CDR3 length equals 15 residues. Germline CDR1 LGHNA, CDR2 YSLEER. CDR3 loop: CASSQERTSSFIQYF.

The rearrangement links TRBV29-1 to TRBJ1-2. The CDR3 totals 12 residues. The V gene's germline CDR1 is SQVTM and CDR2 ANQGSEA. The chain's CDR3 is CSVDWDNYGYTF.

The CDR3 region is CASGGAPIPLHF. The chain couples TRBV28 to TRBJ1-6; lacking DNA, the TRBD1 call made by TCRdb goes unchecked. The CDR3 is made up of 12 amino acids. Germline V lookup: CDR1 MDHEN, CDR2 SYDVKM.

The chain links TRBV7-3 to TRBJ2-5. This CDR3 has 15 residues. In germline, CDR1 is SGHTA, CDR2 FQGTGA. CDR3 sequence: CASSLSGGVQETQYF. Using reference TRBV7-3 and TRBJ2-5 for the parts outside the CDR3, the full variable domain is GAGVSQTPSNKVTEKGKYVELRCDPISGHTALYWYRQSLGQGPEFLIYFQGTGAADDSGLPNDRFFAVRPEGSVSTLKIQRTERGDSAVYLCASSLSGGVQETQYFGPGTRLLVL.

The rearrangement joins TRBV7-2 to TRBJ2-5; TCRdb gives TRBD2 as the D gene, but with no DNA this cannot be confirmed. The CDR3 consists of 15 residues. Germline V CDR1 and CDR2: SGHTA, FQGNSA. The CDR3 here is CASSFSSGSGQTQYF.

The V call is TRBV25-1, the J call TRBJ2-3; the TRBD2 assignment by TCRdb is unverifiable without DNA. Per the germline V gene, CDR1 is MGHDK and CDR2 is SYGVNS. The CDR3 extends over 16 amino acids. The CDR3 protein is CASSELSGPSTDTQYF.

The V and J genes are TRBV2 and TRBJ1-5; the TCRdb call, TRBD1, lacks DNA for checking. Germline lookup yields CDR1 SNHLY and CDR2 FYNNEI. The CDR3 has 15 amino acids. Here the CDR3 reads CASMFVGQREQPQHF.

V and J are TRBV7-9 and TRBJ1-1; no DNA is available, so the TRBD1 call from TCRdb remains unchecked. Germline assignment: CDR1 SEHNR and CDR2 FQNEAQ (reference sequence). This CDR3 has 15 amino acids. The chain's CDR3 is CASSPPGQESTEAFF.

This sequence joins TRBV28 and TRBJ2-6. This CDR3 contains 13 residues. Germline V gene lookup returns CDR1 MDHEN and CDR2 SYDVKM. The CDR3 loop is CASSLFRANVLTF.

CDR3 protein: CASSLVSAGELFF. The rearrangement joins TRBV7-2 to TRBJ2-2. Germline V CDR1 and CDR2: SGHTA, FQGNSA. This CDR3 has 13 amino acids.

The chain's CDR3 is CASSFGVMAPQIDTQYF. The J gene is TRBJ2-3, the V gene TRBV7-9; the TCRdb D gene call, TRBD1, has no DNA to confirm it. This CDR3 has 17 amino acids. Germline CDR1 reads SEHNR; CDR2 reads FQNEAQ (reference sequence).

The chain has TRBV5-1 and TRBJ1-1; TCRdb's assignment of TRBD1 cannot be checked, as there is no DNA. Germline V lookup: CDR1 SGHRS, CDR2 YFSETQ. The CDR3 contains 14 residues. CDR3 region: CASSSAQGFTEAFF.